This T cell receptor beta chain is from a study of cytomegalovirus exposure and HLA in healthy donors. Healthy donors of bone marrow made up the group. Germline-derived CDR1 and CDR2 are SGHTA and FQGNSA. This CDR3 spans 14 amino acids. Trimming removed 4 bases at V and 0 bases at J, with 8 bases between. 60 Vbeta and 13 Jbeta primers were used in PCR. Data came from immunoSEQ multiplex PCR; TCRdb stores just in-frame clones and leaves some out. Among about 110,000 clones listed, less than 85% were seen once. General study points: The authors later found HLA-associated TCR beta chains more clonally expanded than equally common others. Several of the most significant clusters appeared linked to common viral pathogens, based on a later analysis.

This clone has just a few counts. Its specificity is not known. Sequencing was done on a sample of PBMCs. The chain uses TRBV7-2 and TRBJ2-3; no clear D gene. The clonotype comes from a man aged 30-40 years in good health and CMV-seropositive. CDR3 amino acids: CASSSYLSTDTQYF. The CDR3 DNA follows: TGTGCCAGCAGCTCCTACCTTAGCACAGATACGCAGTATTTT.